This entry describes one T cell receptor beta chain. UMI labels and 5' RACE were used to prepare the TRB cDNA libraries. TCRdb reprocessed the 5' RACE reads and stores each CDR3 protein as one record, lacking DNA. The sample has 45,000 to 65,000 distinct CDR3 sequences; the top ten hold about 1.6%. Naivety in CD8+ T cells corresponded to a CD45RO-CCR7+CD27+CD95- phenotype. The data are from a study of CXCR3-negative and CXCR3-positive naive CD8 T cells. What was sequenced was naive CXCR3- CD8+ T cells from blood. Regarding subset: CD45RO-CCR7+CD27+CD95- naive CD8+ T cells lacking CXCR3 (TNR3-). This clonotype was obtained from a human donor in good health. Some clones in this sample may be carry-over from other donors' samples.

The CDR3 is CASSQVSAGEAFF. The chain combines TRBV4-2 with TRBJ1-1. In germline, CDR1 is LGHNA, CDR2 YNFKEQ. The CDR3 totals 13 residues.